A single TCR beta chain is shown here with its context. Using immunoSEQ multiplex PCR, the repertoire was profiled, and TCRdb retains in-frame clones only, with some absent. The sample includes 350,000 to 450,000 clones, about 89% of them seen just once. This record belongs to a study of blood T cell repertoires in COVID-19. Background on the study: The origin of the acute and convalescent COVID-19 samples was the United States, Italy and Spain.

The germline gives CDR1 SQVTM, CDR2 ANQGSEA. The CDR3 extends over 11 amino acids. The V end lost 7 bases, the J end lost 8 bases, and 14 bases lay between the germline ends. The source is a man aged 35-49 years with acute or convalescent COVID-19. The V and J genes are TRBV29-1 and TRBJ1-2; possibly TRBD1 for D (5 bases). The sample taken for sequencing was peripheral blood. CDR3 protein: CSGSGGSGYTF. CDR3 nucleotides: TGCAGCGGGTCGGGGGGATCGGGCTACACCTTC.